A selection of T cell receptor beta chains follows, all from one sample in a study of T cells in Graves' hyperthyroidism and ophthalmopathy. TCRdb reprocessed the multiplex PCR reads with MiXCR, giving one entry per CDR3 protein. The table records some 380,000 distinct CDR3 sequences, about 13% of them present only once. Input material: blood. Every receptor here comes from a man aged 25-45 years with Graves' hyperthyroidism that later progressed to Graves' ophthalmopathy. Both conserved end residues are part of each CDR3. D genes are given only for firm matches. A clone size is listed for some rows: how often the clone was seen (once, few, many), or a class if it is expanded.

d_gene: .
j_gene: TRBJ1-2
abundance: .
v_gene: TRBV6-1
CDR3nt: TGTGCCAGCAGTGAATTTTCGGGTTACTATGGCTACACCTTC
CDR3aa: CASSEFSGYYGYTF

d_gene: .
j_gene: TRBJ2-4
abundance: .
v_gene: TRBV9
CDR3nt: TGTGCCAGCTGTTCGGATGGGGACATTCAGTACTTC
CDR3aa: CASCSDGDIQYF

d_gene: .
j_gene: TRBJ1-3
abundance: many
v_gene: TRBV28
CDR3nt: TGTGCCAGCAGTTTCCTGAACACCATATATTTT
CDR3aa: CASSFLNTIYF

d_gene: TRBD1
j_gene: TRBJ2-5
abundance: .
v_gene: TRBV5-1
CDR3nt: TGCGCCAGCAGCCAGATCCGGGACAGCCTTATCCAAGAGACCCAGTACTTC
CDR3aa: CASSQIRDSLIQETQYF

d_gene: .
j_gene: TRBJ2-7
abundance: .
v_gene: TRBV5-6
CDR3nt: TGTGCCAGCAGCTTGGCTATCGGCGGCGACCCGCTCTACGAGCAGTACTTC
CDR3aa: CASSLAIGGDPLYEQYF

d_gene: .
j_gene: TRBJ2-7
abundance: many
v_gene: TRBV12-3/TRBV12-4
CDR3nt: TGTGCCAGCAGTTTAGGGAGGGGGGGACAGATCTACGAGCAGTACTTC
CDR3aa: CASSLGRGGQIYEQYF

d_gene: TRBD1
j_gene: TRBJ1-2
abundance: many
v_gene: TRBV7-9
CDR3nt: TGTGCCAGCAGCCGGTCACAGGGGGCTGAGTATGGCTACACCTTC
CDR3aa: CASSRSQGAEYGYTF

d_gene: .
j_gene: TRBJ1-1
abundance: many
v_gene: TRBV3-1
CDR3nt: TGTGCCAGCAGCCAAGGCCTTATGAACACTGAAGCTTTCTTT
CDR3aa: CASSQGLMNTEAFF

d_gene: TRBD2
j_gene: TRBJ2-3
abundance: few
v_gene: TRBV9
CDR3nt: TGTGCCAGCAGCGGGGGACTAGCGGGCGACACTAGCACAGATACGCAGTATTTT
CDR3aa: CASSGGLAGDTSTDTQYF

d_gene: .
j_gene: TRBJ2-7
abundance: many
v_gene: TRBV20-1
CDR3nt: TGCAGTGCTAGACGTCGAAGGTCCGAGCAGTACTTC
CDR3aa: CSARRRRSEQYF